The 24 T cell receptor beta chains below come from one sample, sequenced in a study of blood T cell repertoires in COVID-19 (TCRdb year 2020). Library creation used the immunoSEQ multiplex PCR assay. TCRdb limited this immuneACCESS table to in-frame rearrangements with V and J called. A share of clones is missing; checked studies link under half to unresolved V genes, and the rest is unexplained. The sample table holds approximately 98,000 clones, of which approximately 82% were seen once. Of the sample, approximately 4% falls within the top ten clones. The sequenced sample consisted of peripheral blood. The source is a man aged 60-69 years with acute or convalescent COVID-19.

The chain employs TRBV10-3 and TRBJ1-2, with 10 bases fitting TRBD1. The CDR3 is 15 residues long. The germline V gene encodes CDR1 ENHRY and CDR2 SYGVKD. J gave up 6 bases and V 8 bases, and 12 bases lay outside the gene matches. CDR3 nucleotides: TGTGCCATCCACCCTATAGGGACAGGGGTCAATGGCTACACCTTC. Amino acid sequence: CAIHPIGTGVNGYTF.

The rearrangement joins TRBV2 to TRBJ1-3, with TRBD1 as a possible D gene (6 bases). The CDR3 totals 13 residues. Trimming left V 8 bases short and J 4 bases short, with 12 bases between. CDR1 is SNHLY and CDR2 is FYNNEI in the germline V gene. CDR3 residues: CASSQGYGNTIYF. Here the CDR3 DNA reads TGTGCCAGCTCCCAGGGGTACGGAAACACCATATATTTT.

The gene calls are TRBV11-3 and TRBJ1-6, with 7 bases identical to TRBD1. Germline V gene sequence: CDR1 SGHNT, CDR2 YENEEA. The CDR3 contains 14 residues. V lost 3 bases and J lost 7; bases outside the gene matches: 3. Written as DNA, the CDR3 is TGTGCCAGCAGCTTGGAACAGGGGAATTCACCCCTCCACTTT. This gives the protein CASSLEQGNSPLHF.

The genes are TRBV3-1 (or the pseudogene TRBV3-2) and TRBJ2-7, with D tentatively TRBD2 (7 bases). Germline CDR1 reads LGHDT; CDR2 reads YNNKEL (reference sequence). This CDR3 spans 14 amino acids. V was trimmed by 4 bases and J by 3 bases, leaving 13 bases between them. CDR3 DNA sequence: TGTGCCAGCAGCCCTGGGAGGGGGGGCTACGAGCAGTACTTC. Translated: CASSPGRGGYEQYF.

This clone was counted ten times or more. The rearrangement joins TRBV10-3 to TRBJ2-7, with TRBD1 matching 10 bases. The V gene's germline CDR1 is ENHRY and CDR2 SYGVKD. The CDR3 runs 17 residues. V lost 0 bases and J lost 2; bases outside the gene matches: 7. The CDR3 reads CAISESLTGTGAYEQYF. For the CDR3, the DNA is TGTGCCATCAGTGAGTCGTTGACCGGGACAGGGGCCTACGAGCAGTACTTC.

The chain combines TRBV28 with TRBJ2-6; possible D gene TRBD1, 5 bases. Deletions cut 4 bases from V and 0 bases from J, with 16 bases between. Per the germline V gene, CDR1 is MDHEN and CDR2 is SYDVKM. The CDR3 runs to 18 residues. The CDR3 region is CASSSRQLIDSGANVLTF. The CDR3 nucleotides are TGTGCCAGCAGTTCCCGACAGTTAATAGACTCTGGGGCCAACGTCCTGACTTTC.

The chain has TRBV11-3 and TRBJ1-1; D gene uncertain. CDR3 length equals 15 residues. Trimming removed 5 bases from V and 7 bases from J, with 20 bases in between. The V gene's germline CDR1 is SGHNT and CDR2 YENEEA. This CDR3 reads CASSILLGVVSEAFF. In DNA, the CDR3 is TGTGCCAGCAGCATCCTATTGGGAGTCGTCAGTGAAGCTTTCTTT.

The chain couples TRBV7-9 to TRBJ1-4, with 8 positions matching TRBD1. The CDR3 runs to 16 residues. Per the germline V gene, CDR1 is SEHNR and CDR2 is FQNEAQ (reference sequence). Trimming at V came to 5 bases and at J to 4 bases, leaving 9 bases not matched to a gene. In DNA form, the CDR3 reads TGTGCCAGCAGCCCCAAAGGACAGGGAATTAATGAAAAACTGTTTTTT. It specifies CASSPKGQGINEKLFF.

CDR3 sequence reads: CASKLEAGGSNEQFF. CDR3 bases: TGTGCCAGCAAATTGGAAGCGGGAGGGAGTAATGAGCAGTTCTTC. The rearrangement joins TRBV9 to TRBJ2-1; 10 bases map to TRBD2. With V trimmed by 6 bases and J by 7 bases, 10 bases remained unmatched. CDR1 is SGDLS, CDR2 YYNGEE, per germline. The CDR3 contains 15 residues.

This clone was seen repeatedly, ten times or more. J is TRBJ1-1 and V is TRBV29-1, with D possibly being TRBD1 (5 bases). Germline values: CDR1 SQVTM, CDR2 ANQGSEA. Trimming pared 6 bases from V and 7 bases from J, leaving 18 bases between. This CDR3 is built from 13 residues. The DNA of the CDR3 is TGCAGCGTCCTTCAGGGAAGTGGTGGTGAAGCTTTCTTT. Translating it yields CSVLQGSGGEAFF.

CDR3 protein: CASQPPTGHNTDTQYF. CDR3 coding DNA: TGTGCCAGCCAACCACCGACGGGACACAACACAGATACGCAGTATTTT. The rearrangement joins TRBV28 to TRBJ2-3, with D perhaps TRBD1 (6 bases). The CDR3 consists of 16 residues. Germline-derived CDR1 and CDR2 are MDHEN and SYDVKM. V lost 8 bases and J lost 2, with 20 bases in between.

This clone was seen more than once but under ten times. The V call is TRBV18, the J call TRBJ2-7, with 7 bases lining up with TRBD2. The germline CDR1 and CDR2 sequences are KGHSH and LQKENI. The junction had 1 base not matched to a gene; V was cut back by 3 bases and J by 2 bases. The CDR3 length is 13 residues. Here the CDR3 reads CASSPGTTYEQYV. The CDR3 coding sequence is TGTGCCAGCTCACCTGGGACTACCTACGAGCAGTACGTC.

The gene calls are TRBV7-6 and TRBJ1-1; D unclear. The V gene's germline CDR1 is SGHVS and CDR2 FNYEAQ. This CDR3 spans 14 amino acids. V was trimmed by 1 base and J by 2 bases, leaving 8 bases between them. The CDR3 is CASSLGDINTEAFF. The CDR3 bases are TGTGCCAGCAGCTTAGGAGACATCAACACTGAAGCTTTCTTT.

This sequence joins TRBV4-3 and TRBJ2-3; D possibly corresponds to TRBD1 (8 bases). The CDR3 runs to 15 residues. The germline gives CDR1 LGHNA, CDR2 YSLEER. With 1 base removed from V and 7 bases from J, the gap between germline ends came to 15 bases. The CDR3 sequence is CASSQAAGDRYTQYF. In nucleotides, the CDR3 is TGCGCCAGCAGCCAAGCCGCGGGGGACAGGTATACGCAGTATTTT.

This clone has just one count. V gene TRBV7-8 combines with J gene TRBJ1-3; D ambiguous. V was shortened by 4 bases and J by 0 bases, with 10 bases between the two germline ends. Germline loops: CDR1 SGHVS, CDR2 FQNEAQ. The CDR3 is 15 residues long. CDR3 bases: TGTGCCAGCAGCTCGACTCAAAGCTCTGGAAACACCATATATTTT. This translates into CASSSTQSSGNTIYF.

J is TRBJ1-1 and V is TRBV19; 8 bases are shared with TRBD1. The V gene end was trimmed by 4 bases and the J gene end by 5 bases; junction bases not matched to a gene: 15. Per germline, CDR1 LNHDA and CDR2 SQIVND (reference sequence). CDR3 length: 17 residues. CDR3 nucleotides: TGTGCCAGTAGTAAGGGAAATCAGGGGGCGCTGGGAACTGAAGCTTTCTTT. It translates to CASSKGNQGALGTEAFF.

The chain recombines TRBV30 with TRBJ1-2; 8 nucleotides match TRBD1. There are 16 residues in the CDR3. The J segment lost 0 bases and the V segment lost 3 bases, leaving 9 bases of the junction unmatched. CDR1 is GTSNPN, CDR2 SVGIG, per germline (reference sequence). CDR3 bases: TGTGCCTGGAGAGCTCCTGGGACAGGAGCTAACTATGGCTACACCTTC. The encoded protein is CAWRAPGTGANYGYTF.

In this sample, this clone turned up once. The rearrangement links TRBV3-1 (or the pseudogene TRBV3-2) to TRBJ1-1; 7 nucleotides match TRBD1. Germline V CDR1 and CDR2: LGHDT, YNNKEL (reference sequence). V lost 3 bases to trimming and J lost 7 bases; unmatched junction nucleotides: 5. This CDR3 region has 13 residues. The CDR3 protein is CASSHGDSLEAFF. The CDR3 DNA is TGTGCCAGCAGCCATGGGGACAGCCTTGAAGCTTTCTTT.

In this sample, this clone turned up once. The rearrangement links TRBV5-1 to TRBJ1-4; 9 bases are shared with TRBD1. V lost 2 bases and J lost 6; bases outside the gene matches: 8. This CDR3 comprises 16 residues. The V gene's germline CDR1 is SGHRS and CDR2 YFSETQ. The CDR3 protein is CASSFFSGQGDEKLFF. The CDR3 DNA sequence: TGCGCCAGCAGCTTTTTTTCGGGACAGGGAGATGAAAAACTGTTTTTT.

V is TRBV6-5 and J is TRBJ1-2; TRBD1 is a possible D gene (5 bases). Looked up from germline, CDR1 is MNHEY and CDR2 is SVGAGI. V was shortened by 2 bases and J by 4 bases, with 14 bases between the two germline ends. The CDR3 extends over 15 amino acids. The CDR3 region is CASSYGFGGVYGYTF. The CDR3 nucleotides read TGTGCCAGCAGTTACGGGTTCGGGGGTGTCTATGGCTACACCTTC.

The chain recombines TRBV12-2 with TRBJ2-3; TRBD2, the table's D call, was not compared with the DNA. TRBV12-2 is a recognized pseudogene. This CDR3 is built from 21 residues. In DNA, the CDR3 is TGTGCAAGTCGCTTAGTTAGCGGGAGGGCCAAGACGCCCGATAGCACAGATACGCAGTATTTT. Translating gives CASRLVSGRAKTPDSTDTQYF.

This chain links TRBV11-2 with TRBJ1-6; possible D gene TRBD1, 6 bases. V was clipped by 1 base and J by 5 bases, with 18 bases between them. The CDR3 is made up of 18 amino acids. Germline-derived CDR1 and CDR2 are SGHAT and FQNNGV. The CDR3 DNA reads TGTGCCAGCAGCTTAGGAGGCTCGGGGGGGCGGCATAATTCACCCCTCCACTTT. As protein: CASSLGGSGGRHNSPLHF.

This clone was detected a few times. The V gene is TRBV4-3, the J gene TRBJ2-2; D is possibly TRBD1 (6 bases). The CDR3 length is 16 residues. The V gene lost 2 bases and the J gene lost 2 bases, with 12 bases spanning the gap. Germline CDR1 is LGHNA and CDR2 is YSLEER. CDR3 in DNA: TGCGCCAGCAGCCAAACTCAGGGGACCAACACCGGGGAGCTGTTTTTT. This encodes CASSQTQGTNTGELFF.

This clone was counted a few times. V usage is TRBV29-1 and J usage is TRBJ1-1; D might be TRBD1 (6 bases). This CDR3 spans 14 amino acids. Trimming cost V 6 bases and J 0 bases, with 14 bases left between them. CDR1 and CDR2 (germline): SQVTM, ANQGSEA. This CDR3 is CSVRQASMNTEAFF. CDR3 in DNA: TGCAGCGTGCGACAGGCCTCCATGAACACTGAAGCTTTCTTT.